The clone carrying this T cell receptor (beta chain) occurred a few times. Its matching antigen is unknown. A second roughly 6 to 12 cycle PCR used barcoded and J-beta primers. One entry per CDR3 protein, called by TCRdb with MiXCR from the 5' RACE reads. The table has fewer than 750,000 distinct CDR3 sequences, approximately 52% seen once. The sample originates from a study of blood T cells in healthy people across ages. Study-wide results and limits: More naive CD4+ cells and higher diversity were found in long-lived than in aged donors.

The sequence came from a woman older than 75 in good health. Sequenced input: blood.

The CDR3 loop is CASSWESGELFF. CDR3 DNA sequence: TGTGCCAGCAGCTGGGAGTCGGGGGAGCTGTTTTTT. The chain combines TRBV11-2 with TRBJ2-2; D might be TRBD2 (5 bases). The CDR3 spans 12 residues. From germline, CDR1 is SGHAT and CDR2 FQNNGV. Trimming left V 4 bases short and J 8 bases short, with 8 bases between.